These 4 T cell receptor beta chains share one sample of origin, sequenced in a study of OX40 agonist ivuxolimab in advanced cancers. TCRdb's copy holds only in-frame clones and misses some; the assay was immunoSEQ multiplex PCR. The sample includes about 21,000 clones, about 80% seen only once; the top ten take roughly 31%. Sequenced material: CD4+ or CD8+ T cells sorted from blood, taken in a trial of the OX40 agonist ivuxolimab. The receptors were sampled from an adult with an advanced solid tumor such as melanoma, head and neck, liver or kidney cancer.

This chain joins TRBV7-9 and TRBJ1-2; D call uncertain. This CDR3 is built from 14 residues. Trimming left V 5 bases short and J 6 bases short, with 16 bases between. The germline V gene has CDR1 SEHNR and CDR2 FQNEAQ (reference sequence). Here the CDR3 DNA reads TGTGCCAGCAGCCCTTTGCTACTTACGGATGGCTACACCTTC. It translates to CASSPLLLTDGYTF.

This clone came up once. The rearrangement joins TRBV7-9 to TRBJ1-1; D ambiguous. The CDR3 has 12 residues. Germline V gene data show CDR1 as SEHNR and CDR2 as FQNEAQ (reference sequence). V lost 2 bases, J lost 3 bases, and 4 bases lay in between. The CDR3: CASSLSYTEAFF. Written as DNA, the CDR3 is TGTGCCAGCAGCTTATCATACACTGAAGCTTTCTTT.

The V and J genes are TRBV28 and TRBJ2-7, with 7 nucleotides matching TRBD2. The CDR3 has 15 amino acids. V dropped 3 bases and J dropped 0; count of bases not matched to a gene: 5. Germline V lookup: CDR1 MDHEN, CDR2 SYDVKM. CDR3 bases: TGTGCCAGCAGTTTTATGCGGGGGAGCTCCTACGAGCAGTACTTC. Translated, it gives CASSFMRGSSYEQYF.

This clone has just one count. The chain uses TRBV19 and TRBJ2-1; D unresolved. Germline CDR1 LNHDA, CDR2 SQIVND (reference sequence). The germline V and J ends were trimmed by 3 bases and 0 bases, with 12 bases remaining between them. The CDR3 totals 16 residues. CDR3 nucleotides: TGTGCCAGTAGTATCTTACTCCCGAGCTCCTACAATGAGCAGTTCTTC. This gives the protein CASSILLPSSYNEQFF.